The 24 T cell receptor beta chains listed next were all sequenced from one sample in a study of T cell repertoires in cytomegalovirus infection. TCRdb reprocessed the reads with MiXCR, giving one entry per CDR3 protein. The sample lists fewer than 400,000 distinct CDR3 sequences, about a sixth occurring once. The sequenced sample was PBMCs. The origin of the receptors is a human donor in good health (CMV status not recorded). Some clones in this sample may be carry-over from other donors' samples.

The chain joins TRBV2 to TRBJ1-2; TRBD1 matches 7 bases. In germline, CDR1 is SNHLY, CDR2 FYNNEI. Germline trimming cut 7 bases from V and 6 bases from J; bases unmatched to any gene: 8. This CDR3 spans 13 amino acids. The chain's CDR3 is CASTLQTGHGYTF. DNA of the CDR3: TGTGCCAGCACCCTACAGACAGGGCATGGCTACACCTTC.

This clonotype has just a few counts. The rearrangement links TRBV24-1 to TRBJ2-3; no reliable D call. V gave up 6 bases and J gave up 3 bases, with 6 bases separating them. CDR3 length: 12 amino acids. In germline, CDR1 is KGHDR, CDR2 SFDVKD. The CDR3 reads CATSSTTDTQYF. The CDR3 nucleotides read TGTGCCACCAGTTCGACAACAGATACGCAGTATTTT.

This clonotype was observed at least ten times. J is TRBJ2-5 and V is TRBV7-9, with D possibly called TRBD1 or TRBD2 (5 bases each). CDR3 length: 13 amino acids. V was clipped by 4 bases and J by 7 bases, with 13 bases between them. The germline gives CDR1 SEHNR, CDR2 FQNEAQ (reference sequence). In DNA form, the CDR3 reads TGTGCCAGCAGCTCCAGGGAGTGGGTGACCCAGTACTTC. This codes for CASSSREWVTQYF. Full variable domain (remainder filled in from reference TRBV7-9 and TRBJ2-5): DTGVSQNPRHKITKRGQNVTFRCDPISEHNRLYWYRQTLGQGPEFLTYFQNEAQLEKSRLLSDRFSAERPKGSFSTLEIQRTEQGDSAMYLCASSSREWVTQYFGPGTRLLVL.

This clonotype was seen ten or more times. The genes are TRBV6-1 and TRBJ1-2, with D possibly being TRBD1 (5 bases). This CDR3 contains 13 residues. CDR1 and CDR2 (germline): MNHNS, SASEGT. Trimming took off 10 bases at V and 2 bases at J, with 14 bases between the two ends. The CDR3 spells CATQRDGNYGYTF. CDR3 DNA sequence: TGTGCCACCCAAAGGGACGGAAACTATGGCTACACCTTC.

The genes are TRBV2 and TRBJ1-1; D unclear. In germline, CDR1 is SNHLY, CDR2 FYNNEI. Between the trimmed V and J ends, which lost 2 bases and 1 base, there was a span of 5 bases. The CDR3 totals 13 residues. The CDR3 sequence: CASSELANTEAFF. CDR3 DNA sequence: TGTGCCAGCAGTGAATTGGCGAACACTGAAGCTTTCTTT.

This clonotype was detected ten times or more. The CDR3: CASRTGTENYGYTF. CDR3 nucleotide sequence: TGTGCCAGCCGGACAGGGACAGAGAACTATGGCTACACCTTC. This chain uses TRBV5-6 with TRBJ1-2; 8 bases match TRBD1. This CDR3 spans 14 amino acids. The germline gives CDR1 SGHDT, CDR2 YYEEEE. V lost 7 bases to trimming and J lost 2 bases; unmatched junction nucleotides: 7.

V usage is TRBV5-1 and J usage is TRBJ2-1, with D perhaps matching TRBD1 (6 bases). The CDR3 runs 13 residues. The V end was cut by 1 base, the J end by 9 bases, with 11 bases between. Per the germline V gene, CDR1 is SGHRS and CDR2 is YFSETQ. The CDR3 protein is CASSLSGQSEQFF. CDR3 coding DNA: TGCGCCAGCAGCTTGAGTGGACAGTCTGAGCAGTTCTTC.

This clonotype has more than one count but fewer than ten. J is TRBJ1-3 and V is TRBV7-9; unclear D gene. The germline gives CDR1 SEHNR, CDR2 FQNEAQ (reference sequence). There are 14 residues in the CDR3. Deletions cut 4 bases from V and 1 base from J, with 8 bases between. For the CDR3, the DNA is TGTGCCAGCAGCTCCTTGGTTTCTGGAAACACCATATATTTT. Its translation: CASSSLVSGNTIYF.

This clonotype was counted at least ten times. The chain is built from TRBV10-3 and TRBJ2-7; weak D call: TRBD2 (5 bases). Per the germline V gene, CDR1 is ENHRY and CDR2 is SYGVKD. Trimming stripped 6 bases from V and 4 bases from J, with 16 bases between. The CDR3 is 14 residues long. The CDR3 bases are TGTGCCATCAGGGGGAGCGCGGGCGCATACGAGCAGTACTTC. Protein: CAIRGSAGAYEQYF.

V gene TRBV5-6 combines with J gene TRBJ2-1; 9 bases map to TRBD2. Trimming at V came to 9 bases and at J to 7 bases, leaving 17 bases not matched to a gene. The CDR3 spans 16 residues. Germline CDR1 and CDR2: SGHDT and YYEEEE. The CDR3 nucleotides are TGTGCCACTACAACTTTGGGCGGGGGGGCCCTGAATGAGCAGTTCTTC. It codes for CATTTLGGGALNEQFF.

This clonotype came up many times. The chain links TRBV6-1 to TRBJ2-7; TRBD2 agrees at 8 bases. The germline CDR1 and CDR2 sequences are MNHNS and SASEGT. The CDR3 contains 13 residues. V was clipped by 6 bases and J by 3 bases; unmatched bases: 4. CDR3 sequence reads: CASRPGTSYEQYF. The CDR3 DNA reads TGTGCCAGCAGGCCCGGGACTAGCTACGAGCAGTACTTC.

This clonotype was counted ten times or more. V usage is TRBV7-9 and J usage is TRBJ1-3; D is uncertain. Germline V CDR1 and CDR2: SEHNR, FQNEAQ (reference sequence). V was clipped by 4 bases and J by 0 bases, with 10 bases between them. The CDR3 loop spans 15 amino acids. The CDR3 is CASSSYMASGNTIYF. The CDR3 nucleotides are TGTGCCAGCAGCTCGTACATGGCCTCTGGAAACACCATATATTTT.

The V and J genes are TRBV19 and TRBJ1-3; D is unclear. The CDR3 loop spans 14 amino acids. Germline lookup yields CDR1 LNHDA and CDR2 SQIVND (reference sequence). Trimming removed 9 bases from V and 0 bases from J, with 12 bases in between. CDR3 nucleotides: TGTGCCAGCCATGCGATCCACTCTGGAAACACCATATATTTT. Translating it yields CASHAIHSGNTIYF. Together with reference TRBV19 and TRBJ1-3, the CDR3 gives the full variable domain: DGGITQSPKYLFRKEGQNVTLSCEQNLNHDAMYWYRQDPGQGLRLIYYSQIVNDFQKGDIAEGYSVSREKKESFPLTVTSAQKNPTAFYLCASHAIHSGNTIYFGEGSWLTVV.

This clonotype showed up just a few times. The V call is TRBV4-1, the J call TRBJ2-1; TRBD1 matches 10 bases. The CDR3 contains 15 residues. After removal of 2 bases from V and 8 bases from J, the junction contained 6 bases not matched to a gene. The germline CDR1 and CDR2 sequences are MGHRA and YSYEKL. CDR3 sequence reads: CASSQRQGAEDEQFF. In DNA, the CDR3 is TGCGCCAGCAGCCAAAGACAGGGGGCTGAGGATGAGCAGTTCTTC.

This clonotype was counted a few times. The chain combines TRBV2 with TRBJ2-1; the D gene could be TRBD1 or TRBD2 (6 bases each). This CDR3 contains 14 residues. CDR1 and CDR2 from the germline V gene are SNHLY and FYNNEI. Trimming stripped 6 bases from V and 8 bases from J, with 17 bases between. The CDR3 region has the DNA TGTGCCAGCAGGGACTACCTACCAGGGGATGAGCAGTTCTTC. It codes for CASRDYLPGDEQFF.

This clonotype was seen a handful of times. The V call is TRBV19, the J call TRBJ2-3; the D is unclear. The germline CDR1 and CDR2 sequences are LNHDA and SQIVND (reference sequence). With 3 bases removed from V and 6 bases from J, the gap between germline ends came to 1 base. The CDR3 totals 10 residues. CDR3: CASSMDTQYF. The CDR3 nucleotides read TGTGCCAGTAGTATGGATACGCAGTATTTT.

At least ten counts were recorded for this clonotype. This chain connects TRBV7-2 to TRBJ2-7; unclear D gene. The CDR3 runs 14 residues. The germline gives CDR1 SGHTA, CDR2 FQGNSA. V gave up 5 bases and J gave up 6 bases, with 17 bases separating them. In DNA form, the CDR3 reads TGTGCCAGCAGCCCCAACCACTCGGCTGCCGAGCAGTACTTC. This codes for CASSPNHSAAEQYF.

This clonotype occurred a few times. The rearrangement joins TRBV11-3 to TRBJ2-1; 7 bases agree with TRBD2. With V trimmed by 6 bases and J by 5 bases, 10 bases remained unmatched. This CDR3 comprises 15 residues. CDR1 and CDR2 (germline): SGHNT, YENEEA. The CDR3 region is CASRRGGEGNNEQFF. In DNA form, the CDR3 reads TGTGCCAGCAGGCGAGGCGGGGAGGGAAACAATGAGCAGTTCTTC. The entire variable domain, with the rest obtained from reference TRBV11-3 and TRBJ2-1, is as follows: EAGVVQSPRYKIIEKKQPVAFWCNPISGHNTLYWYLQNLGQGPELLIRYENEEAVDDSQLPKDRFSAERLKGVDSTLKIQPAELGDSAVYLCASRRGGEGNNEQFFGPGTRLTVL.

As regards this clonotype: A read error may be the cause here, since a much bigger clone is one base away. This chain links TRBV12-3 or TRBV12-4 with TRBJ1-1; maybe TRBD1 (6 bases). V lost 4 bases to trimming and J lost 1 base, with 19 bases between them. This CDR3 has 17 amino acids. CDR3 sequence reads: CASSSPPRQAQNTEAFF. The CDR3 DNA reads as TGTGCCAGCAGTTCCCCCCCCAGACAGGCCCAGAACACTGAAGCTTTCTTT.

The rearrangement uses TRBV19 and TRBJ1-3; D uncertain. This CDR3 is 15 amino acids long. Trimming shortened V by 10 bases and J by 0 bases, and 16 bases separated the two germline ends. The germline V gene encodes CDR1 LNHDA and CDR2 SQIVND (reference sequence). The CDR3 DNA follows: TGTGCCACAAGTCCCGAGACGTTCTCTGGAAACACCATATATTTT. It yields the protein CATSPETFSGNTIYF.

The J gene is TRBJ2-7, the V gene TRBV5-1; weak D call: TRBD2 (7 bases). The CDR3 runs 15 residues. Trimming took off 0 bases at V and 7 bases at J, with 17 bases between the two ends. CDR1 is SGHRS, CDR2 YFSETQ, per germline. CDR3 nucleotide sequence: TGCGCCAGCAGCTTGGCCGGGGGGCGCAGAGGAGAGCAGTACTTC. It is translated as CASSLAGGRRGEQYF.

The chain uses TRBV19 and TRBJ2-7; tentatively, D is TRBD2 (7 bases). This CDR3 spans 14 amino acids. Per germline, CDR1 LNHDA and CDR2 SQIVND (reference sequence). The V and J ends lost 7 bases and 4 bases respectively, with 17 bases between them. In DNA form, the CDR3 reads TGTGCCAGTACCTCGGGGGCGGGAGCTTACGAGCAGTACTTC. Amino acids: CASTSGAGAYEQYF.

This clonotype came up a few times. The chain couples TRBV2 to TRBJ1-6; 8 bases align to TRBD1. The CDR3 loop spans 14 amino acids. With V trimmed by 7 bases and J by 6 bases, 5 bases remained unmatched. The germline V gene encodes CDR1 SNHLY and CDR2 FYNNEI. The CDR3 here is CASKPDRGNSPLHF. The CDR3 bases are TGTGCCAGCAAACCCGACAGGGGTAATTCACCCCTCCACTTT.

V usage is TRBV7-2 and J usage is TRBJ2-1, with a weak D call TRBD2 (5 bases). The V end lost 1 base, the J end lost 10 bases, and 11 bases lay between the germline ends. The V gene's germline CDR1 is SGHTA and CDR2 FQGNSA. This CDR3 has 13 residues. CDR3 sequence: CASSLDRGWEQFF. In DNA form, the CDR3 reads TGTGCCAGCAGCTTAGATCGAGGGTGGGAGCAGTTCTTC.